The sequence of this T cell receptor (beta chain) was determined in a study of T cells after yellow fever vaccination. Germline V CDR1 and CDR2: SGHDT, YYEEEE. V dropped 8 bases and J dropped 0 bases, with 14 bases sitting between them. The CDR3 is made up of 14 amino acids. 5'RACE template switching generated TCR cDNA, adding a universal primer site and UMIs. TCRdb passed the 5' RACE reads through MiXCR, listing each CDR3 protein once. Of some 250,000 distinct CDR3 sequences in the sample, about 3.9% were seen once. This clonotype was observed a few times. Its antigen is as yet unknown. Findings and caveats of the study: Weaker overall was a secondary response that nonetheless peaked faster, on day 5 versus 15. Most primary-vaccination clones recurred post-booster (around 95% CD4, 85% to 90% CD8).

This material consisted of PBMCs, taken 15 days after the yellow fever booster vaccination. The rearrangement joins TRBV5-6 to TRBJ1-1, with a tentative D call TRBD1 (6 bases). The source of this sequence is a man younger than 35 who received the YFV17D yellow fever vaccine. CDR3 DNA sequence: TGTGCCAGTACATGGGCAGGGGTGAACACTGAAGCTTTCTTT. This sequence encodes CASTWAGVNTEAFF.